This is a list of T cell receptor beta chains from one sample in a study of T-cell memory formation after mild COVID-19. TCRdb reprocessed the 5' RACE reads via MiXCR and lists one record per CDR3 protein. The data show a few hundred thousand distinct CDR3 sequences, more than 8% seen once. The sample comprised PBMCs or a T cell subset sorted from them (not recorded which). These receptors all stem from a young man who had mild COVID-19 (a few samples of this study predate the infection). Cell type and time point are not known. The CDR3 runs from the conserved cysteine through the conserved F or W. The D gene is left open where the match is weak. A row's size may be missing; if present it is once, few, many or a size class.

clone_size j_call v_call d_call cdr3_nt cdr3_aa
- TRBJ2-2 TRBV7-2 - TGTGCCAGCAGCTTAGACACGAACACCGGGGAGCTGTTTTTT CASSLDTNTGELFF
many TRBJ2-1 TRBV20-1 - TGCAGTGCTGGGGCGGAAGGGAGCTCCTACAATGAGCAGTTCTTC CSAGAEGSSYNEQFF
many TRBJ2-5 TRBV7-2 - TGTGCCAGCAGCAAAGCCAGGGCGGGAGAGACCCAGTACTTC CASSKARAGETQYF
- TRBJ1-1 TRBV3-1 - TGTGCCAGCAGCCCTGGACGGACCATGAACACTGAAGCTTTCTTT CASSPGRTMNTEAFF
few TRBJ2-5 TRBV7-8 - TGTGCCAGCAGATTAACTAACCAAGAGACCCAGTACTTC CASRLTNQETQYF
few TRBJ2-7 TRBV28 TRBD1 TGTGCCAGCAGTCAGACAGGGGAAGGCTACGAGCAGTACTTC CASSQTGEGYEQYF
- TRBJ2-2 TRBV24-1 - TGTGCCACCAGTAAAGGGGCCAACACCGGGGAGCTGTTTTTT CATSKGANTGELFF
- TRBJ1-4 TRBV5-1 TRBD1 TGCGCCAGCAGCGGACAGGGAACTAATGAAAAACTGTTTTTT CASSGQGTNEKLFF
- TRBJ1-2 TRBV6-1 TRBD1 TGTGCCAGCAGTGGATACAGGGGGAACTATGGCTACACCTTC CASSGYRGNYGYTF
- TRBJ1-2 TRBV5-6 - TGTGCCAGCAGCTCCCCGCGCGGGGGAAGGGACTATGGCTACACCTTC CASSSPRGGRDYGYTF
many TRBJ2-1 TRBV4-2 - TGTGCCAGCAGCCAAGGCGACGGGGGCCATTACAATGAGCAGTTCTTC CASSQGDGGHYNEQFF
many TRBJ2-7 TRBV12-3/TRBV12-4 - TGTGCCAGCAGCTTGGACAGAGTCCCCAACTACGAGCAGTACTTC CASSLDRVPNYEQYF
- TRBJ2-1 TRBV4-3 TRBD1 TGCGCCAGCAGCCAAGATTTCCGGGACAGGCCAGACAATGAGCAGTTCTTC CASSQDFRDRPDNEQFF
- TRBJ1-6 TRBV4-2 - TGTGCCAGCAGCCAAGAAGCTGGGGGCCCGGGATCACCCCTCCACTTT CASSQEAGGPGSPLHF
- TRBJ2-5 TRBV11-2 - TGTGCCAGCAGCTTAGCTAGGGGCGGAGAGACCCAGTACTTC CASSLARGGETQYF
- TRBJ1-3 TRBV4-3 - TGCGCCAGCAGCCAAGAAAGGGGGAGTACGGCTGGAAACACCATATATTTT CASSQERGSTAGNTIYF
- TRBJ1-2 TRBV7-2 - TGTGCCAGCAGCTTAGCACCGGGGGGGATTGGTGGCTACACCTTC CASSLAPGGIGGYTF
- TRBJ1-2 TRBV24-1 - TGTGCCACCAGTGACTACGGCTATGGCTACACCTTC CATSDYGYGYTF
many TRBJ2-3 TRBV5-6 - TGTGCCAGCAGCTTGGGGATAGATACGCAGTATTTT CASSLGIDTQYF